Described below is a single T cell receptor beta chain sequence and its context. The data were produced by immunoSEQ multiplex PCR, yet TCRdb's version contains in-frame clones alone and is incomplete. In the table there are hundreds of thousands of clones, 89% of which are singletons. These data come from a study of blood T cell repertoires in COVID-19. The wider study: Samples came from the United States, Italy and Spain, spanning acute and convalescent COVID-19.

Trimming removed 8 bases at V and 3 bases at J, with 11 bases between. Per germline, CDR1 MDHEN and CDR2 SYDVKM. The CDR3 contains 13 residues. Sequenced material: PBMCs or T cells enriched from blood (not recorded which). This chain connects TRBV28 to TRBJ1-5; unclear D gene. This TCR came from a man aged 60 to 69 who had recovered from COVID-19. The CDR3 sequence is CASEAPPNQPQHF. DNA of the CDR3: TGTGCCAGCGAGGCACCACCCAATCAGCCCCAGCATTTT.